These 18 T cell receptor beta chains originate from one sample sequenced in a study of blood T cell repertoires in COVID-19. Sequenced by immunoSEQ multiplex PCR; TCRdb stores in-frame clones only, minus some. The sample has about 76,000 clones; roughly 84% are singletons. The material sequenced was peripheral blood. The receptors shown here come from a man older than 75 with acute or convalescent COVID-19.

Written as DNA, the CDR3 is TGTGCCAGCAGTTTCGACAGGGTGAGTGGCTACACCTTC. It yields the protein CASSFDRVSGYTF. This chain links TRBV12-3 or TRBV12-4 with TRBJ1-2, with 7 nucleotides matching TRBD1. V gave up 3 bases and J gave up 7 bases; unmatched junction bases: 5. This CDR3 spans 13 amino acids.

This chain links TRBV12-3 or TRBV12-4 with TRBJ2-7; D is perhaps TRBD1 (5 bases). V was clipped by 1 base and J by 7 bases, with 11 bases between them. This CDR3 region has 13 residues. DNA for the CDR3: TGTGCCAGCAGTTTAGGGCAGGGTCGGGAGCAGTACTTC. Translated, it gives CASSLGQGREQYF.

This chain connects TRBV7-8 to TRBJ2-7, with D possibly TRBD1 on 6 matching bases. The CDR3 length is 16 residues. V was trimmed by 5 bases and J by 1 base, leaving 18 bases between them. CDR1 and CDR2 from the germline V gene are SGHVS and FQNEAQ. The CDR3 DNA reads as TGTGCCAGCAGCCCGATACACAGGGCCTATTCCTACGAGCAGTACTTC. This translates into CASSPIHRAYSYEQYF. Complete variable domain (other parts from reference TRBV7-8 and TRBJ2-7): GAGVSQSPRYKVAKRGQDVALRCDPISGHVSLFWYQQALGQGPEFLTYFQNEAQLDKSGLPSDRFFAERPEGSVSTLKIQRTQQEDSAVYLCASSPIHRAYSYEQYFGPGTRLTVT.

The chain combines TRBV7-2 with TRBJ2-2, with TRBD1 as a possible D gene (5 bases). The CDR3 length is 16 residues. Trimming cost V 3 bases and J 1 base, with 12 bases left between them. CDR1 SGHTA and CDR2 FQGNSA come from the germline V gene. DNA of the CDR3: TGTGCCAGCAGCTTCTTCCGGCAGGGGAACACCGGGGAGCTGTTTTTT. Translating gives CASSFFRQGNTGELFF.

J is TRBJ1-2 and V is TRBV7-9, with no clear D. This CDR3 comprises 14 residues. Germline lookup yields CDR1 SEHNR and CDR2 FQNEAQ (reference sequence). Trimming shortened V by 2 bases and J by 0 bases, and 7 bases separated the two germline ends. CDR3 sequence reads: CASSLSTANYGYTF. The CDR3 DNA sequence: TGTGCCAGCAGCTTAAGCACAGCTAACTATGGCTACACCTTC.

In regard to this clone: At one end, the junction sequence differs from germline, possibly due to a read error. V and J are TRBV19 and TRBJ1-1; D possibly corresponds to TRBD1 (5 bases). The germline V gene encodes CDR1 LNHDA and CDR2 SQIVND (reference sequence). The CDR3 covers 17 residues. The DNA of the CDR3 is TGTGCCCGTAGTACCCCGGGGGGGGGACTCGGGGACACTGAAGCTTTCTTT. Encoded protein: CARSTPGGGLGDTEAFF. The full variable domain, completed using reference TRBV19 and TRBJ1-1, is DGGITQSPKYLFRKEGQNVTLSCEQNLNHDAMYWYRQDPGQGLRLIYYSQIVNDFQKGDIAEGYSVSREKKESFPLTVTSAQKNPTAFYLCARSTPGGGLGDTEAFFGQGTRLTVV.

The chain couples TRBV4-3 to TRBJ2-7; 9 bases are shared with TRBD1. With V trimmed by 3 bases and J by 7 bases, 10 bases remained unmatched. The CDR3 consists of 15 residues. Germline loops: CDR1 LGHNA, CDR2 YSLEER. This CDR3 reads CASSQAGTGRQEQYF. CDR3 nucleotides: TGCGCCAGCAGCCAGGCCGGGACAGGGCGACAAGAGCAGTACTTC.

The gene calls are TRBV7-9 and TRBJ2-1, with D hard to call. From germline, CDR1 is SEHNR and CDR2 FQNEAQ (reference sequence). Trimming pared 1 base from V and 1 base from J, leaving 8 bases between. This CDR3 is built from 15 residues. CDR3 sequence (DNA): TGTGCCAGCAGCTTAGTGGTGCGTTCCTACAATGAGCAGTTCTTC. Amino acids: CASSLVVRSYNEQFF.

V gene TRBV19 combines with J gene TRBJ2-4; D call uncertain. Germline V gives CDR1 LNHDA, CDR2 SQIVND (reference sequence). Trimming removed 5 bases from V and 9 bases from J, with 14 bases in between. The CDR3 sequence is 13 residues long. CDR3 protein: CASSEDLRGIQYF. In nucleotides, the CDR3 is TGTGCCAGTAGTGAGGATCTAAGAGGCATTCAGTACTTC.

This clone was seen just once. The gene calls are TRBV3-1 (or the pseudogene TRBV3-2) and TRBJ1-2; a possible D gene is TRBD1 (6 bases). Between the trimmed V and J ends, which lost 2 bases and 8 bases, there was a span of 12 bases. CDR3 size: 13 residues. Germline V gene data show CDR1 as LGHDT and CDR2 as YNNKEL (reference sequence). The CDR3 DNA reads as TGTGCCAGCAGCCAAAAGGGGGATGGCGGCTACACCTTC. It codes for CASSQKGDGGYTF.

The chain has TRBV3-1 (or the pseudogene TRBV3-2) and TRBJ2-3; D is perhaps TRBD2 (5 bases). V gave up 4 bases and J gave up 2 bases, with 13 bases separating them. The CDR3 is made up of 15 amino acids. From germline, CDR1 is LGHDT and CDR2 YNNKEL (reference sequence). CDR3 in amino acids: CASSPDGINTDTQYF. CDR3 coding DNA: TGTGCCAGCAGCCCTGACGGGATTAACACAGATACGCAGTATTTT.

The chain employs TRBV5-1 and TRBJ1-1, with D uncertain. The CDR3 consists of 14 residues. Germline V lookup: CDR1 SGHRS, CDR2 YFSETQ. Trimming left V 2 bases short and J 1 base short, with 9 bases between. CDR3 coding DNA: TGCGCCAGCAGCTTCGGGGATACGAACACTGAAGCTTTCTTT. Translation gives CASSFGDTNTEAFF.

This clone was recorded only once. The genes are TRBV11-3 and TRBJ2-3; 15 nucleotides match TRBD2. Unmatched junction bases numbered 13, after V lost 5 bases and J lost 4 bases. The CDR3 is 19 amino acids. Germline assignment: CDR1 SGHNT and CDR2 YENEEA. The CDR3 DNA follows: TGTGCCAGCAGCCAAGGACTAGCGGGAGGGCCCTACGGGGCAGATACGCAGTATTTT. Translated: CASSQGLAGGPYGADTQYF.

The chain carries TRBV10-3 and TRBJ2-6; perhaps TRBD1 as D (8 bases). Trimming shortened V by 8 bases and J by 3 bases, and 14 bases separated the two germline ends. The CDR3 totals 15 residues. The germline V gene encodes CDR1 ENHRY and CDR2 SYGVKD. This CDR3 reads CAIGQGLSGANVLTF. CDR3 in DNA: TGTGCCATCGGACAGGGACTAAGTGGGGCCAACGTCCTGACTTTC.

The genes are TRBV5-1 and TRBJ1-2; no clear D. V lost 3 bases to trimming and J lost 4 bases, with 13 bases between them. This CDR3 is 14 amino acids long. Per the germline V gene, CDR1 is SGHRS and CDR2 is YFSETQ. For the CDR3, the DNA is TGCGCCAGCAGCTCTTCGTCCGGGAGCTATGGCTACACCTTC. Translation gives CASSSSSGSYGYTF.

This clone has a handful of counts. The CDR3 region has the DNA TGTGCCAGTAGGCGGGTCTCAGAGAATTCACCCCTCCACTTT. This sequence encodes CASRRVSENSPLHF. The chain joins TRBV2 to TRBJ1-6, with D hard to call. This CDR3 has 14 amino acids. V shed 9 bases and J shed 7 bases, with 16 bases lying between them. Per the germline V gene, CDR1 is SNHLY and CDR2 is FYNNEI.

This chain links TRBV19 with TRBJ1-6; D is possibly TRBD1 (6 bases). Germline V CDR1 and CDR2: LNHDA, SQIVND (reference sequence). This CDR3 spans 18 amino acids. V dropped 5 bases and J dropped 0 bases, with 17 bases sitting between them. The CDR3 bases are TGTGCCAGTAGTCCCGCGGGGGGCCACGGCTCCTATAATTCACCCCTCCACTTT. Translated: CASSPAGGHGSYNSPLHF.

The CDR3 is CASSLGGALHNSPLHF. As DNA, the CDR3 is TGTGCCAGCAGCTTGGGGGGGGCCCTTCATAATTCACCCCTCCACTTT. The gene calls are TRBV7-2 and TRBJ1-6; possibly TRBD1 for D (6 bases). CDR1 is SGHTA and CDR2 is FQGNSA in the germline V gene. The CDR3 contains 16 residues. Trimming cost V 3 bases and J 5 bases, with 14 bases left between them.